The subject of this entry is one TCR beta chain. Sample-barcoded 5' priming and a J-beta primer mix drove a second PCR of about 6 to 12 cycles. TCRdb re-called the 5' RACE reads through MiXCR, storing one row per CDR3 protein. The table shows around 1,100,000 distinct CDR3 sequences, with around two fifths occurring only once. This specimen comes from a study of blood T cells in healthy people across ages. The germline V gene encodes CDR1 LGHNA and CDR2 YSLEER. V was trimmed by 0 bases and J by 3 bases, leaving 11 bases between them. CDR3 size: 16 residues. The gene calls are TRBV4-3 and TRBJ2-2; perhaps TRBD2 as D (5 bases). This TCR was sampled from a man younger than 30 in good health. The sequenced material came from blood. For the CDR3, the DNA is TGCGCCAGCAGCCAAGAAAAAGCCGGGGACACCGGGGAGCTGTTTTTT. Protein: CASSQEKAGDTGELFF.